The 22 T cell receptor beta chains given below trace back to one sample, sequenced in a study of cytomegalovirus exposure and HLA in healthy donors. The PCR made use of 60 Vbeta and 13 Jbeta primers. Libraries were prepared by immunoSEQ multiplex PCR; TCRdb keeps only in-frame clonotypes and omits some of them. The sample comprises roughly 160,000 clones, about four fifths of which are singletons, and about 7.7% rests with the top ten. The sequenced sample was PBMCs. These TCRs come from a woman younger than 45 in good health and CMV-seropositive.

This clone was observed at least ten times. The J gene is TRBJ1-5, the V gene TRBV5-6; D is perhaps TRBD1 (6 bases). The CDR3 runs 16 residues. Deletions cut 4 bases from V and 1 base from J, with 15 bases between. Germline V gene lookup returns CDR1 SGHDT and CDR2 YYEEEE. The DNA for the CDR3 is TGTGCCAGCAGCGTCTCAGGGGTCTGGAGCAATCAGCCCCAGCATTTT. This sequence encodes CASSVSGVWSNQPQHF.

This clone was seen a single time. The rearrangement uses TRBV5-1 and TRBJ1-3, with 7 bases that match TRBD1. This CDR3 is 15 amino acids long. J lost 3 bases, V lost 1 base, and 4 bases had no gene match. In germline, CDR1 is SGHRS, CDR2 YFSETQ. CDR3 region: CASSLRQGDGNTIYF. The CDR3 bases are TGCGCCAGCAGCTTGCGTCAGGGGGATGGAAACACCATATATTTT.

The chain couples TRBV11-2 to TRBJ2-7; 8 positions agree with TRBD1. Germline V lookup: CDR1 SGHAT, CDR2 FQNNGV. J was trimmed by 4 bases and V by 4 bases; bases with no gene match: 6. This CDR3 spans 14 amino acids. The CDR3 spells CASSSRQGRYEQYF. In DNA, the CDR3 is TGTGCCAGCAGCTCTCGACAGGGGCGGTACGAGCAGTACTTC.

The chain links TRBV4-2 to TRBJ1-1; weak D call: TRBD1 (6 bases). Germline V gene data show CDR1 as LGHNA and CDR2 as YNFKEQ. The CDR3 loop spans 15 amino acids. The germline V and J ends were trimmed by 0 bases and 0 bases, with 8 bases remaining between them. Here the CDR3 DNA reads TGTGCCAGCAGCCAAGATAGGGGGTTGAACACTGAAGCTTTCTTT. Amino acid sequence: CASSQDRGLNTEAFF.

The chain is built from TRBV2 and TRBJ1-6; TRBD1 is a possible D gene (6 bases). Germline V CDR1 and CDR2: SNHLY, FYNNEI. CDR3 size: 15 residues. V was trimmed by 7 bases and J by 0 bases, leaving 10 bases between them. The CDR3 nucleotides are TGTGCCAGCAAGGGGGAGAGCTCCTATAATTCACCCCTCCACTTT. Encoded protein: CASKGESSYNSPLHF.

V usage is TRBV7-9 and J usage is TRBJ2-5, with 9 bases fitting TRBD1. CDR1 and CDR2 (germline): SEHNR, FQNEAQ (reference sequence). The V segment lost 5 bases and the J segment 5 bases; nucleotides outside the gene matches: 6. The CDR3 runs to 14 residues. The CDR3 loop reads CASSPDRGWETQYF. Here the CDR3 DNA reads TGTGCCAGCAGCCCAGACAGGGGGTGGGAGACCCAGTACTTC.

This chain uses TRBV29-1 with TRBJ2-3, with a tentative D call TRBD2 (6 bases). CDR1 SQVTM and CDR2 ANQGSEA come from the germline V gene. This CDR3 region has 15 residues. V was trimmed by 4 bases and J by 0 bases, leaving 14 bases between them. CDR3 residues: CSVGWDFFSTDTQYF. The DNA of the CDR3 is TGCAGCGTTGGGTGGGACTTCTTTAGCACAGATACGCAGTATTTT.

This clone was counted a few times. The J gene is TRBJ2-3, the V gene TRBV6-6, with TRBD2 matching 7 bases. Looked up from germline, CDR1 is MNHNY and CDR2 is SVGAGI (reference sequence). V shed 2 bases, J shed 0 bases, and the junction held 2 bases outside the gene matches. This CDR3 has 15 residues. CDR3 nucleotides: TGTGCCAGCAGTTACCGGACTAGAAGCACAGATACGCAGTATTTT. This codes for CASSYRTRSTDTQYF.

The chain joins TRBV15 to TRBJ2-1, with 7 bases that match TRBD2. V lost 6 bases, J lost 1 base, and 6 bases stayed unmatched. CDR3 length: 15 residues. Germline V gives CDR1 LNHNV, CDR2 YYDKDF (reference sequence). The CDR3 loop reads CATSFERGSYNEQFF. The CDR3 nucleotides are TGTGCCACCAGTTTCGAGCGGGGTTCCTACAATGAGCAGTTCTTC.

The chain links TRBV5-1 to TRBJ1-1, with D hard to call. Germline V gene lookup returns CDR1 SGHRS and CDR2 YFSETQ. V was cut by 0 bases and J by 8 bases, with 17 bases left in between. This CDR3 has 15 amino acids. Here the CDR3 reads CASSLGGFGVREAFF. CDR3 in DNA: TGCGCCAGCAGCTTGGGTGGTTTCGGAGTTAGAGAAGCTTTCTTT.

The rearrangement uses TRBV7-2 and TRBJ2-4, with TRBD2 as a possible D gene (6 bases). The CDR3 runs to 15 residues. The V and J ends lost 5 bases and 2 bases respectively, with 13 bases between them. Germline lookup yields CDR1 SGHTA and CDR2 FQGNSA. CDR3 DNA sequence: TGTGCCAGCAGCCCGACCGGCGGGACCAAAAACATTCAGTACTTC. Protein: CASSPTGGTKNIQYF.

This sequence joins TRBV4-3 and TRBJ2-7, with 7 bases that match TRBD2. Germline loops: CDR1 LGHNA, CDR2 YSLEER. V lost 1 base to trimming and J lost 6 bases; unmatched junction nucleotides: 9. The CDR3 has 15 residues. The DNA for the CDR3 is TGCGCCAGCAGCCAAGGGCCGGGGGGATCGAGCGAGCAGTACTTC. Its protein is CASSQGPGGSSEQYF.

V gene TRBV7-9 combines with J gene TRBJ2-3; D might be TRBD2 (7 bases). Germline values: CDR1 SEHNR, CDR2 FQNEAQ (reference sequence). Trimming left V 3 bases short and J 0 bases short, with 10 bases between. The CDR3 runs to 15 residues. Written as DNA, the CDR3 is TGTGCCAGCAGCTTTTCGGGGGGCAGCACAGATACGCAGTATTTT. Its translation is CASSFSGGSTDTQYF. Full variable domain (outside the CDR3, taken from reference TRBV7-9 and TRBJ2-3): DTGVSQNPRHKITKRGQNVTFRCDPISEHNRLYWYRQTLGQGPEFLTYFQNEAQLEKSRLLSDRFSAERPKGSFSTLEIQRTEQGDSAMYLCASSFSGGSTDTQYFGPGTRLTVL.

The chain combines TRBV6-1 with TRBJ1-1; unclear D gene. Trimming shortened V by 6 bases and J by 1 base, and 9 bases separated the two germline ends. The CDR3 spans 13 residues. The germline gives CDR1 MNHNS, CDR2 SASEGT. The CDR3 DNA reads TGTGCCAGCAGGCGACAAGGGAACACTGAAGCTTTCTTT. Encoded protein: CASRRQGNTEAFF.

The chain links TRBV5-6 to TRBJ1-2, with 7 bases that match TRBD1. With V trimmed by 4 bases and J by 1 base, 10 bases remained unmatched. Looked up from germline, CDR1 is SGHDT and CDR2 is YYEEEE. The CDR3 contains 16 residues. The CDR3 DNA reads as TGTGCCAGCAGCCCTGGGGGGACAGTAATTAACTATGGCTACACCTTC. Protein: CASSPGGTVINYGYTF.

The chain combines TRBV7-8 with TRBJ1-5; D not resolved. The V end lost 0 bases, the J end lost 4 bases, and 10 bases lay between the germline ends. The germline V gene has CDR1 SGHVS and CDR2 FQNEAQ. The CDR3 has 15 residues. Written as DNA, the CDR3 is TGTGCCAGCAGCTTAGCGCGTCAGACTAATCAGCCCCAGCATTTT. Its translation: CASSLARQTNQPQHF.

This sequence joins TRBV6-5 and TRBJ1-6; D not certain. Germline V gene data show CDR1 as MNHEY and CDR2 as SVGAGI. V dropped 5 bases and J dropped 9 bases, with 14 bases sitting between them. CDR3 length equals 14 residues. CDR3 nucleotides: TGTGCCAGCAGTGACCGGGTCCAATCTTCACCCCTCCACTTT. Translation gives CASSDRVQSSPLHF.

The chain couples TRBV6-4 to TRBJ2-6; 7 bases agree with TRBD1. V trimming: 9 bases; J trimming: 0 bases; junction bases outside the gene matches: 11. In germline, CDR1 is MRHNA, CDR2 SNTAGT. This CDR3 is 17 amino acids long. The CDR3: CARPKDRPPSGANVLTF. DNA of the CDR3: TGTGCCAGACCGAAGGACAGGCCTCCCTCTGGGGCCAACGTCCTGACTTTC.

The chain recombines TRBV9 with TRBJ1-3, with 11 bases matching TRBD1. The CDR3 is 18 amino acids. Germline loops: CDR1 SGDLS, CDR2 YYNGEE. J lost 3 bases, V lost 4 bases, and 12 bases had no gene match. CDR3 loop: CASSYPRTGGAHGNTIYF. CDR3 nucleotide sequence: TGTGCCAGCAGCTATCCCAGGACAGGGGGCGCGCATGGAAACACCATATATTTT.

CDR3 DNA sequence: TGTGCCAGCAGAAGAGGCGGGGGATTTCAAGAGACCCAGTACTTC. As protein: CASRRGGGFQETQYF. This chain joins TRBV6-6 and TRBJ2-5, with 7 positions matching TRBD2. This CDR3 spans 15 amino acids. Trimming at V came to 6 bases and at J to 2 bases, leaving 9 bases not matched to a gene. Germline V gene lookup returns CDR1 MNHNY and CDR2 SVGAGI (reference sequence).

The V gene is TRBV7-6, the J gene TRBJ2-7, with a tentative D call TRBD1 (6 bases). Germline V gene data show CDR1 as SGHVS and CDR2 as FNYEAQ. The length of the CDR3 is 16 residues. The V gene lost 0 bases and the J gene lost 1 base, with 13 bases spanning the gap. The DNA for the CDR3 is TGTGCCAGCAGCTTAGCCCCGGGACAAAAGTCCTACGAGCAGTACTTC. It codes for CASSLAPGQKSYEQYF.

The chain has TRBV6-6 and TRBJ1-2; D is undetermined. The CDR3 is made up of 14 amino acids. Trimming shortened V by 2 bases and J by 8 bases, and 15 bases separated the two germline ends. Germline CDR1 and CDR2: MNHNY and SVGAGI (reference sequence). CDR3 in amino acids: CASSYTRRAGGYTF. In nucleotides, the CDR3 is TGTGCCAGCAGTTACACGCGGAGGGCGGGCGGCTACACCTTC.